A selection of T cell receptor beta chains follows, all from one sample in a study of identical twins. Via MiXCR, TCRdb re-called the 5' RACE reads, giving one row per CDR3 protein. Among 690,000 or so distinct CDR3 sequences listed, around 8.6% were seen once. The data were also submitted as part of a second study, on yellow fever vaccine responses in identical twins.

Sequenced sample: PBMCs. Receptors originate from a woman under 30 in good health. CDR3s include the opening cysteine and the closing phenylalanine or tryptophan. A D gene is named only where the DNA matches it firmly. Size values are once, few and many counts, or a class for expanded clones, and some rows have none.

V gene: TRBV11-1; clone size: few; D gene: TRBD2; CDR3 length: 16; J gene: TRBJ2-1; CDR3 DNA: TGTGCCAGCAGCTTAGCAGGCGGGAGTTTCTACAATGAGCAGTTCTTC; CDR3 protein: CASSLAGGSFYNEQFF
V gene: TRBV28; clone size: few; D gene: TRBD1; CDR3 length: 15; J gene: TRBJ2-7; CDR3 DNA: TGTGCCAGCCGGGGATCCGGGACAGGGGGCTACGAGCAGTACTTC; CDR3 protein: CASRGSGTGGYEQYF
V gene: TRBV19; clone size: few; D gene: -; CDR3 length: 12; J gene: TRBJ1-1; CDR3 DNA: TGTGCCAGTTTCCAAGCGAACACTGAAGCTTTCTTT; CDR3 protein: CASFQANTEAFF
V gene: TRBV6-6; clone size: -; D gene: -; CDR3 length: 11; J gene: TRBJ1-2; CDR3 DNA: TGTGCCAGCAGCCCCAAGGACGGCTACACCTTC; CDR3 protein: CASSPKDGYTF
V gene: TRBV6-4; clone size: -; D gene: -; CDR3 length: 15; J gene: TRBJ1-1; CDR3 DNA: TGTGCCAGCAGTGACCGCCCGGACAGTATGACTGAAGCTTTCTTT; CDR3 protein: CASSDRPDSMTEAFF
V gene: TRBV7-2; clone size: -; D gene: TRBD2; CDR3 length: 18; J gene: TRBJ2-3; CDR3 DNA: TGTGCCAGCAGCTTAGCTGGGACTAGCGGGGGGGTTCGAGATACGCAGTATTTT; CDR3 protein: CASSLAGTSGGVRDTQYF
V gene: TRBV27; clone size: -; D gene: TRBD1; CDR3 length: 14; J gene: TRBJ1-1; CDR3 DNA: TGTGCCAGCAGTTCAGACAGGGGCACCACTGAAGCTTTCTTT; CDR3 protein: CASSSDRGTTEAFF
V gene: TRBV20-1; clone size: many; D gene: TRBD2; CDR3 length: 14; J gene: TRBJ2-5; CDR3 DNA: TGCAGTGCTAGAATAGGCGGGAGCGACGAGACCCAGTACTTC; CDR3 protein: CSARIGGSDETQYF
V gene: TRBV7-2; clone size: few; D gene: -; CDR3 length: 15; J gene: TRBJ2-4; CDR3 DNA: TGTGCCAGCAGCGCGGGACAGTTAGCCAAAAACATTCAGTACTTC; CDR3 protein: CASSAGQLAKNIQYF
V gene: TRBV6-2/TRBV6-3; clone size: few; D gene: TRBD2; CDR3 length: 17; J gene: TRBJ2-3; CDR3 DNA: TGTGCCAGCAGTTACGAAATCGGGACTAGCGGCACAGATACGCAGTATTTT; CDR3 protein: CASSYEIGTSGTDTQYF
V gene: TRBV18; clone size: few; D gene: TRBD2; CDR3 length: 15; J gene: TRBJ2-7; CDR3 DNA: TGTGCCAGCTCACGATCAGCGGGAGGGACCTACGAGCAGTACTTC; CDR3 protein: CASSRSAGGTYEQYF
V gene: TRBV3-1; clone size: few; D gene: TRBD1; CDR3 length: 15; J gene: TRBJ2-5; CDR3 DNA: TGTGCCAGCAGCCAAGATCTGACAGGGCAAGAGACCCAGTACTTC; CDR3 protein: CASSQDLTGQETQYF
V gene: TRBV29-1; clone size: -; D gene: TRBD2; CDR3 length: 15; J gene: TRBJ2-3; CDR3 DNA: TGCAGCGTTGGAGGGGCTAGCGGGAGCCCAGATACGCAGTATTTT; CDR3 protein: CSVGGASGSPDTQYF
V gene: TRBV28; clone size: many; D gene: -; CDR3 length: 14; J gene: TRBJ2-7; CDR3 DNA: TGTGCCAGCAGGCGGGGTTTGGGCTCCTACGAGCAGTACTTC; CDR3 protein: CASRRGLGSYEQYF
V gene: TRBV7-9; clone size: many; D gene: -; CDR3 length: 16; J gene: TRBJ2-2; CDR3 DNA: TGTGCCAGCAGCTTAGCGCGGCCCGCGAACACCGGGGAGCTGTTTTTT; CDR3 protein: CASSLARPANTGELFF
V gene: TRBV15; clone size: many; D gene: -; CDR3 length: 16; J gene: TRBJ1-1; CDR3 DNA: TGTGCCACCAGCAGGGAAAGTGGGACGGTTCGGGATGAAGCTTTCTTT; CDR3 protein: CATSRESGTVRDEAFF
V gene: TRBV28; clone size: many; D gene: -; CDR3 length: 15; J gene: TRBJ2-2; CDR3 DNA: TGTGCCAGCAGTTTGCGTCTAGCAGGCACCGGGGAGCTGTTTTTT; CDR3 protein: CASSLRLAGTGELFF
V gene: TRBV6-6; clone size: many; D gene: -; CDR3 length: 13; J gene: TRBJ1-4; CDR3 DNA: TGTGCCAGCAGTCTGCCCGGGGTCGAGAAACTGTTTTTT; CDR3 protein: CASSLPGVEKLFF
V gene: TRBV2; clone size: -; D gene: -; CDR3 length: 14; J gene: TRBJ2-1; CDR3 DNA: TGTGCCAGCAGGCGCCCCGTGTCCTACAATGAGCAGTTCTTC; CDR3 protein: CASRRPVSYNEQFF
V gene: TRBV6-5; clone size: -; D gene: -; CDR3 length: 12; J gene: TRBJ2-5; CDR3 DNA: TGTGCCAACGTGGTCGGGAGAGAGACCCAGTACTTC; CDR3 protein: CANVVGRETQYF
V gene: TRBV29-1; clone size: many; D gene: -; CDR3 length: 16; J gene: TRBJ2-1; CDR3 DNA: TGCAGCGTTGAAGACAGGGCTACGGGAAATTACAATGAGCAGTTCTTC; CDR3 protein: CSVEDRATGNYNEQFF
V gene: TRBV7-9; clone size: few; D gene: -; CDR3 length: 13; J gene: TRBJ1-4; CDR3 DNA: TGTGCCAGCAGCTTGAAAGTTGGGGAAAAACTGTTTTTT; CDR3 protein: CASSLKVGEKLFF
V gene: TRBV5-1; clone size: few; D gene: -; CDR3 length: 16; J gene: TRBJ2-2; CDR3 DNA: TGCGCCAGCAGCCCGACATCTTTAAGGGGCACCGGGGAGCTGTTTTTT; CDR3 protein: CASSPTSLRGTGELFF
V gene: TRBV4-2; clone size: many; D gene: TRBD2; CDR3 length: 15; J gene: TRBJ2-5; CDR3 DNA: TGTGCCAGCAGCCAAGTAGCGGGAGTGGGAGAGACCCAGTACTTC; CDR3 protein: CASSQVAGVGETQYF
V gene: TRBV29-1; clone size: many; D gene: -; CDR3 length: 14; J gene: TRBJ2-5; CDR3 DNA: TGCAGCGCCTCCCTTTTGGTGCACCAAGAGACCCAGTACTTC; CDR3 protein: CSASLLVHQETQYF
V gene: TRBV4-2; clone size: -; D gene: TRBD2; CDR3 length: 19; J gene: TRBJ2-1; CDR3 DNA: TGTGCCAGCAGCCAAGATCAGCGGCTAGCGGGGGGTCGTGACAATGAGCAGTTCTTC; CDR3 protein: CASSQDQRLAGGRDNEQFF
V gene: TRBV11-1; clone size: many; D gene: -; CDR3 length: 15; J gene: TRBJ2-5; CDR3 DNA: TGTGCCAGCAGCTCCCTCACTGGAGTCCAAGAGACCCAGTACTTC; CDR3 protein: CASSSLTGVQETQYF
V gene: TRBV20-1; clone size: -; D gene: -; CDR3 length: 14; J gene: TRBJ2-2; CDR3 DNA: TGCAGTGCTAGTTGGATCATGAACACCGGGGAGCTGTTTTTT; CDR3 protein: CSASWIMNTGELFF
V gene: TRBV12-3/TRBV12-4; clone size: few; D gene: -; CDR3 length: 12; J gene: TRBJ1-5; CDR3 DNA: TGTGCCAGCACCACGAACAATCAGCCCCAGCATTTT; CDR3 protein: CASTTNNQPQHF
V gene: TRBV5-5; clone size: many; D gene: TRBD1; CDR3 length: 15; J gene: TRBJ2-1; CDR3 DNA: TGTGCCAGCAGCTGGTACAGGGGCCTTTACAATGAGCAGTTCTTC; CDR3 protein: CASSWYRGLYNEQFF
V gene: TRBV7-9; clone size: -; D gene: -; CDR3 length: 15; J gene: TRBJ2-7; CDR3 DNA: TGTGCCAGCAGCTTAGAGGCGGAGAACTCCTACGAGCAGTACTTC; CDR3 protein: CASSLEAENSYEQYF
V gene: TRBV5-1; clone size: -; D gene: -; CDR3 length: 16; J gene: TRBJ2-5; CDR3 DNA: TGCGCCAGCAGCTTAAACCCGGGACACTACCAAGAGACCCAGTACTTC; CDR3 protein: CASSLNPGHYQETQYF
V gene: TRBV6-1; clone size: few; D gene: TRBD2; CDR3 length: 20; J gene: TRBJ2-7; CDR3 DNA: TGTGCCAGCAGTGAGGCCCTGACAGCGTGGCTAGCGGGAGAATTCTACGAGCAGTACTTC; CDR3 protein: CASSEALTAWLAGEFYEQYF
V gene: TRBV24-1; clone size: many; D gene: TRBD1; CDR3 length: 18; J gene: TRBJ2-1; CDR3 DNA: TGTGCCACCAGTGATTTGCAAACGCCGGGACAGGGGGGAGGTGAGCAGTTCTTC; CDR3 protein: CATSDLQTPGQGGGEQFF
V gene: TRBV14; clone size: -; D gene: -; CDR3 length: 16; J gene: TRBJ2-1; CDR3 DNA: TGTGCCAGCAGCCAGTACCAGGATAGCTCCTACAATGAGCAGTTCTTC; CDR3 protein: CASSQYQDSSYNEQFF
V gene: TRBV5-1; clone size: many; D gene: -; CDR3 length: 12; J gene: TRBJ2-1; CDR3 DNA: TGCGCCAGCAGCTTAAAGTACAATGAGCAGTTCTTC; CDR3 protein: CASSLKYNEQFF
V gene: TRBV5-6; clone size: -; D gene: -; CDR3 length: 16; J gene: TRBJ2-5; CDR3 DNA: TGTGCCAGCAGCTTGTCTCGCAGCCTATTCCAAGAGACCCAGTACTTC; CDR3 protein: CASSLSRSLFQETQYF
V gene: TRBV7-2; clone size: few; D gene: TRBD2; CDR3 length: 11; J gene: TRBJ2-3; CDR3 DNA: TGTGCCAGCACCAGGGGGACTAGCCCTTTTTTT; CDR3 protein: CASTRGTSPFF
V gene: TRBV7-6; clone size: few; D gene: -; CDR3 length: 14; J gene: TRBJ1-1; CDR3 DNA: TGTGCCAGCAGCTTAGGCGAGGGTAGCACTGAAGCTTTCTTT; CDR3 protein: CASSLGEGSTEAFF
V gene: TRBV12-3/TRBV12-4; clone size: -; D gene: TRBD2; CDR3 length: 15; J gene: TRBJ2-3; CDR3 DNA: TGTGCCAGCAGTTTCGAGCGGGGGGATGCAGATACGCAGTATTTT; CDR3 protein: CASSFERGDADTQYF
V gene: TRBV12-3/TRBV12-4; clone size: many; D gene: -; CDR3 length: 13; J gene: TRBJ2-2; CDR3 DNA: TGTGCCAGCAGTCAGATCAACACCGGGGAGCTGTTTTTT; CDR3 protein: CASSQINTGELFF
V gene: TRBV2; clone size: many; D gene: TRBD2; CDR3 length: 15; J gene: TRBJ2-5; CDR3 DNA: TGTGCCAGCAGCAAGGGACTAGCATCACAAGAGACCCAGTACTTC; CDR3 protein: CASSKGLASQETQYF
V gene: TRBV28; clone size: -; D gene: -; CDR3 length: 10; J gene: TRBJ1-1; CDR3 DNA: TGTGCCACCCTGGACGCTGAAGCTTTCTTT; CDR3 protein: CATLDAEAFF
V gene: TRBV5-1; clone size: many; D gene: TRBD2; CDR3 length: 14; J gene: TRBJ2-4; CDR3 DNA: TGCGCCAGCACTCCGGGACTAGCATCGAACATTCAGTACTTC; CDR3 protein: CASTPGLASNIQYF
V gene: TRBV3-1; clone size: -; D gene: TRBD1; CDR3 length: 14; J gene: TRBJ1-2; CDR3 DNA: TGTGCCAGCAGCCAAGGGGACAGGGCCGGTGGCTACACCTTC; CDR3 protein: CASSQGDRAGGYTF
V gene: TRBV20-1; clone size: many; D gene: -; CDR3 length: 15; J gene: TRBJ2-7; CDR3 DNA: TGCAGTGCTTCCCCTCCCCAGGGTAGGACCTACGAGCAGTACTTC; CDR3 protein: CSASPPQGRTYEQYF
V gene: TRBV20-1; clone size: many; D gene: -; CDR3 length: 12; J gene: TRBJ2-1; CDR3 DNA: TGCAGTGCTAGAAAGGGATGGTATGAGCAGTTCTTC; CDR3 protein: CSARKGWYEQFF
V gene: TRBV7-9; clone size: many; D gene: -; CDR3 length: 15; J gene: TRBJ1-4; CDR3 DNA: TGTGCCAGCAGCTCCCTGCCGGGAACTAATGAAAAACTGTTTTTT; CDR3 protein: CASSSLPGTNEKLFF
V gene: TRBV6-1; clone size: -; D gene: TRBD1; CDR3 length: 13; J gene: TRBJ1-3; CDR3 DNA: TGTGCCAGCAGGGGACAGGCCGGAAACACCATATATTTT; CDR3 protein: CASRGQAGNTIYF